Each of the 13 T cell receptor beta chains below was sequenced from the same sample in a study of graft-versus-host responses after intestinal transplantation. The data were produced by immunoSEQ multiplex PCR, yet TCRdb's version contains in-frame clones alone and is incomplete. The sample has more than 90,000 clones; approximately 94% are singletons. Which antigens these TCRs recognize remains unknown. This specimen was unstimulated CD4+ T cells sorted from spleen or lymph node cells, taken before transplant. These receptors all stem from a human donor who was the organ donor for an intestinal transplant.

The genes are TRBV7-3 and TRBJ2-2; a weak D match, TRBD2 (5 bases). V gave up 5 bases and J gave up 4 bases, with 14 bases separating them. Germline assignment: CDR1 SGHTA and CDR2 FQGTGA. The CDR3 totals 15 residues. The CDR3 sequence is CASSPAVGSTGELFF. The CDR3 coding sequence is TGTGCCAGCAGCCCAGCAGTAGGGAGCACCGGGGAGCTGTTTTTT.

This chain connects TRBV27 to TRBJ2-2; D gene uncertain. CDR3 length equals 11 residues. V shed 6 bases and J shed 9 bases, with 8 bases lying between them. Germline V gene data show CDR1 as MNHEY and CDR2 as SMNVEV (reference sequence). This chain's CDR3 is CASSSRRELFF. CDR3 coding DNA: TGTGCCAGCAGCTCACGCAGGGAGCTGTTTTTT.

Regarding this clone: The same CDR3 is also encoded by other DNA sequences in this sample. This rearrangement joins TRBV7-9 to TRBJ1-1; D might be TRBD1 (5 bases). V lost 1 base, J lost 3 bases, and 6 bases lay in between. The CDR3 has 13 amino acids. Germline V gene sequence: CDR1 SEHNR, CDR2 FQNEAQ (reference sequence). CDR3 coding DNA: TGTGCCAGCAGCTTAGGACAGTACACTGAAGCTTTCTTT. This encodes CASSLGQYTEAFF. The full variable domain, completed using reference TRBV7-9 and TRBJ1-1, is DTGVSQNPRHKITKRGQNVTFRCDPISEHNRLYWYRQTLGQGPEFLTYFQNEAQLEKSRLLSDRFSAERPKGSFSTLEIQRTEQGDSAMYLCASSLGQYTEAFFGQGTRLTVV.

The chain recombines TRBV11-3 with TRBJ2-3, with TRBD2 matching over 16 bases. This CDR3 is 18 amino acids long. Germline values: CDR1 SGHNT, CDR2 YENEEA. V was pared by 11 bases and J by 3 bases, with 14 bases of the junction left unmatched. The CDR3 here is CAGRQGLAGGPQTDTQYF. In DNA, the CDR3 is TGTGCCGGACGACAGGGACTAGCGGGAGGGCCCCAAACAGATACGCAGTATTTT. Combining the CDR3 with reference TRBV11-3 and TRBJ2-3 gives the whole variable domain EAGVVQSPRYKIIEKKQPVAFWCNPISGHNTLYWYLQNLGQGPELLIRYENEEAVDDSQLPKDRFSAERLKGVDSTLKIQPAELGDSAVYLCAGRQGLAGGPQTDTQYFGPGTRLTVL.

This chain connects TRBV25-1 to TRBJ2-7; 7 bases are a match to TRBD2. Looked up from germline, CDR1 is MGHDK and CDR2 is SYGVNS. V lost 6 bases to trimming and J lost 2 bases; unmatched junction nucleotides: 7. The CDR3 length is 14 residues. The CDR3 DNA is TGTGCCAGCAGCCGTGGCGGGAGTACCTACGAGCAGTACTTC. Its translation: CASSRGGSTYEQYF.

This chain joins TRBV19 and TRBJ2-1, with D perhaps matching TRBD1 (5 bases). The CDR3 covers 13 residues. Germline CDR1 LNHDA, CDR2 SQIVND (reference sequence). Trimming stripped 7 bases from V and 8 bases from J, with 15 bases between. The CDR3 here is CASTPAPRDEQFF. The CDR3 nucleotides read TGTGCCAGTACCCCGGCCCCCAGGGATGAGCAGTTCTTC. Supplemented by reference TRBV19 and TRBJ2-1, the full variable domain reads DGGITQSPKYLFRKEGQNVTLSCEQNLNHDAMYWYRQDPGQGLRLIYYSQIVNDFQKGDIAEGYSVSREKKESFPLTVTSAQKNPTAFYLCASTPAPRDEQFFGPGTRLTVL.

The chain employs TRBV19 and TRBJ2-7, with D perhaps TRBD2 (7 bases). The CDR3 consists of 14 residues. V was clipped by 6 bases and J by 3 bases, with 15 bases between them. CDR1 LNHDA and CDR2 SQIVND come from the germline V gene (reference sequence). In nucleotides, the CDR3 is TGTGCCAGTAGCCTGGGAGGGACAAGCTACGAGCAGTACTTC. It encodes CASSLGGTSYEQYF.

The CDR3 region is CASSRAGEQFF. The CDR3, as DNA: TGTGCCAGCAGTAGGGCGGGAGAGCAGTTCTTC. The chain combines TRBV6-5 with TRBJ2-1; TRBD2 is a possible D gene (6 bases). Germline V lookup: CDR1 MNHEY, CDR2 SVGAGI. V dropped 5 bases and J dropped 10 bases, with 9 bases sitting between them. This CDR3 spans 11 amino acids.

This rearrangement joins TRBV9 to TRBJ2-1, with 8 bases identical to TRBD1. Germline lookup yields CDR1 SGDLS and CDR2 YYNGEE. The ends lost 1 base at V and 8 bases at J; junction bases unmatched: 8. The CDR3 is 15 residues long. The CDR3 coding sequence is TGTGCCAGCAGCGTAATCCCCTCAGGGGGCCATGAGCAGTTCTTC. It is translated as CASSVIPSGGHEQFF.

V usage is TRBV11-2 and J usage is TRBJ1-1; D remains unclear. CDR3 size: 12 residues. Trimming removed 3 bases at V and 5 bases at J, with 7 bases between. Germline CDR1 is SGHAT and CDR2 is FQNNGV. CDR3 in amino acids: CASSFGVTEAFF. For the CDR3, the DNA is TGTGCCAGCAGCTTCGGGGTTACTGAAGCTTTCTTT.

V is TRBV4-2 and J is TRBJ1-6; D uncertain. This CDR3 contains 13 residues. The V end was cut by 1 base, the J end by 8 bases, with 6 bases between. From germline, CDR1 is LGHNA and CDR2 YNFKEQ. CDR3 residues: CASSQGRDSPLHF. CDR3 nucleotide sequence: TGTGCCAGCAGCCAAGGCCGTGATTCACCCCTCCACTTT.

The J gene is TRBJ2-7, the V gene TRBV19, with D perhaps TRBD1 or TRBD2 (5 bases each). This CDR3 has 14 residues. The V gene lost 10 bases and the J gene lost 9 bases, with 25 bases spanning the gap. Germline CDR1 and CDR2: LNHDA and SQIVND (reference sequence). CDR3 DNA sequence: TGTGCCACCTCAAACGGGGCTACTACGTACCGGCAGTACTTC. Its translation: CATSNGATTYRQYF.

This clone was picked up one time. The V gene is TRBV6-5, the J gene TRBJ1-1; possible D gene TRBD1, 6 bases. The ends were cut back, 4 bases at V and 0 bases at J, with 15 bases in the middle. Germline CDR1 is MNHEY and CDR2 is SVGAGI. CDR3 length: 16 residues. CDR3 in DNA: TGTGCCAGCAGTTTACGGACAGATTGGGTGAACACTGAAGCTTTCTTT. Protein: CASSLRTDWVNTEAFF.